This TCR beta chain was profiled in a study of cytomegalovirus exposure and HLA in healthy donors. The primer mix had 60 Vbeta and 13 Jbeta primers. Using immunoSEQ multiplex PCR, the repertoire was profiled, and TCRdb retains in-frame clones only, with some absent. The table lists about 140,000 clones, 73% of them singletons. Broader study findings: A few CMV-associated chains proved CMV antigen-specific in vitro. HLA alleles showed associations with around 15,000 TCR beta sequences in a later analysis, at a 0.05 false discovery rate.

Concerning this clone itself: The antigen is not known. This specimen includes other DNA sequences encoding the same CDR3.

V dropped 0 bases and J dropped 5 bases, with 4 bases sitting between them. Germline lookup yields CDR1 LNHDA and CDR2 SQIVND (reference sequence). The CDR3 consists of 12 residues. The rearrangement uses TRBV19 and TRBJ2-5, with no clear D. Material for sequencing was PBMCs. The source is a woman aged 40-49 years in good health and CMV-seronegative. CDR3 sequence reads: CASSIDRETQYF. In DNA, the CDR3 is TGTGCCAGTAGTATAGATCGGGAGACCCAGTACTTC.